These 29 T cell receptor beta chains originate from one sample sequenced in a study of OX40 agonist ivuxolimab in advanced cancers. The table came from immunoSEQ multiplex PCR; TCRdb's copy has only in-frame clones and leaves some out. The sample lists 45,000 to 55,000 clones; around 81% were seen once. This specimen consisted of CD4+ or CD8+ T cells sorted from blood, obtained in a trial of the OX40 agonist ivuxolimab. The receptors originated from an adult with an advanced solid tumor such as melanoma, head and neck, liver or kidney cancer.

V gene TRBV6-1 combines with J gene TRBJ2-7; D is ambiguous. Trimming took off 1 base at V and 3 bases at J, with 13 bases between the two ends. Germline CDR1 and CDR2: MNHNS and SASEGT. The CDR3 is made up of 15 amino acids. CDR3 protein: CASSEVQEPYYEQYF. CDR3 coding DNA: TGTGCCAGCAGTGAAGTTCAGGAGCCGTACTACGAGCAGTACTTC.

The V and J genes are TRBV9 and TRBJ2-2, with 11 bases matching TRBD2. V lost 4 bases, J lost 5 bases, and 7 bases stayed unmatched. This CDR3 comprises 16 residues. Germline V gene data show CDR1 as SGDLS and CDR2 as YYNGEE. The CDR3 sequence is CASSQTSGVRTGELFF. The CDR3 DNA reads as TGTGCCAGCAGCCAGACTAGCGGGGTGAGGACCGGGGAGCTGTTTTTT.

The genes are TRBV7-8 and TRBJ2-3, with D possibly called TRBD1 or TRBD2 (6 bases each). This CDR3 region has 16 residues. V was cut by 2 bases and J by 1 base, with 13 bases left in between. Germline-derived CDR1 and CDR2 are SGHVS and FQNEAQ. CDR3 sequence (DNA): TGTGCCAGCAGCTTACTCGAGGGGGGTGGCACAGATACGCAGTATTTT. Amino acids: CASSLLEGGGTDTQYF.

The rearrangement links TRBV29-1 to TRBJ1-1, with D possibly TRBD1 on 6 matching bases. Germline V gene data show CDR1 as SQVTM and CDR2 as ANQGSEA. The V end was cut by 5 bases, the J end by 1 base, with 20 bases between. CDR3 length: 16 residues. The CDR3 coding sequence is TGCAGCGTTCCCCGGGACGAACCCAGGGGGAACACTGAAGCTTTCTTT. This encodes CSVPRDEPRGNTEAFF. The variable domain in full, completed from reference TRBV29-1 and TRBJ1-1, reads SAVISQKPSRDICQRGTSLTIQCQVDSQVTMMFWYRQQPGQSLTLIATANQGSEATYESGFVIDKFPISRPNLTFSTLTVSNMSPEDSSIYLCSVPRDEPRGNTEAFFGQGTRLTVV.

A few counts support this clone. The V and J genes are TRBV10-2 and TRBJ2-2, with D unclear. The CDR3 is 14 amino acids. Trimming shortened V by 10 bases and J by 3 bases, and 15 bases separated the two germline ends. CDR1 is WSHSY, CDR2 SAAADI, per germline. The CDR3 here is CATQRVPDTGELFF. The CDR3 DNA reads TGCGCCACCCAACGGGTCCCGGACACCGGGGAGCTGTTTTTT.

This sequence joins TRBV5-1 and TRBJ2-2, with 8 bases that match TRBD1. Germline CDR1 and CDR2: SGHRS and YFSETQ. With 4 bases clipped from V and 5 bases from J, the junction kept 4 bases outside the gene matches. The CDR3 has 14 residues. The CDR3 region has the DNA TGCGCCAGCAGCACCGACAGGGGAACCGGGGAGCTGTTTTTT. Its translation is CASSTDRGTGELFF. Drawing the rest from reference TRBV5-1 and TRBJ2-2, the complete variable domain is KAGVTQTPRYLIKTRGQQVTLSCSPISGHRSVSWYQQTPGQGLQFLFEYFSETQRNKGNFPGRFSGRQFSNSRSEMNVSTLELGDSALYLCASSTDRGTGELFFGEGSRLTVL.

This rearrangement joins TRBV27 to TRBJ2-7; D perhaps matches TRBD1 (7 bases). The V gene's germline CDR1 is MNHEY and CDR2 SMNVEV (reference sequence). The ends were cut back, 0 bases at V and 6 bases at J, with 18 bases in the middle. The CDR3 spans 16 residues. CDR3 nucleotides: TGTGCCAGCAGTTTATCTCGCGGGACAGTGCTAGTCGAGCAGTACTTC. As protein: CASSLSRGTVLVEQYF.

The chain is built from TRBV28 and TRBJ2-1, with unresolved D. CDR1 is MDHEN and CDR2 is SYDVKM in the germline V gene. Trimming took off 6 bases at V and 2 bases at J, with 11 bases between the two ends. The CDR3 sequence is 14 residues long. The CDR3 DNA is TGTGCCAGCAGCCCAAGTGGGGCCTACAATGAGCAGTTCTTC. Translated, it gives CASSPSGAYNEQFF. Full variable domain (outside the CDR3, taken from reference TRBV28 and TRBJ2-1): DVKVTQSSRYLVKRTGEKVFLECVQDMDHENMFWYRQDPGLGLRLIYFSYDVKMKEKGDIPEGYSVSREKKERFSLILESASTNQTSMYLCASSPSGAYNEQFFGPGTRLTVL.

V usage is TRBV7-6 and J usage is TRBJ2-1, with D possibly being TRBD1 or TRBD2 (5 bases each). V was pared by 3 bases and J by 8 bases, with 11 bases between. This CDR3 is built from 13 residues. Germline CDR1 reads SGHVS; CDR2 reads FNYEAQ. The CDR3 sequence: CASSLGDGYEQFF. Written as DNA, the CDR3 is TGTGCCAGCAGCTTGGGGGACGGCTATGAGCAGTTCTTC.

The chain joins TRBV10-3 to TRBJ1-2; no clear D gene. CDR1 is ENHRY, CDR2 SYGVKD, per germline. This CDR3 is 12 amino acids long. V dropped 6 bases and J dropped 2 bases, with 7 bases sitting between them. DNA for the CDR3: TGTGCCATCAGCATAACCAACTATGGCTACACCTTC. It yields the protein CAISITNYGYTF.

This chain links TRBV5-1 with TRBJ1-1; unclear D gene. V lost 2 bases and J 5 bases, leaving 7 bases between the germline ends. CDR1 is SGHRS, CDR2 YFSETQ, per germline. This CDR3 has 12 residues. The DNA of the CDR3 is TGCGCCAGCAGCTTTTTAGGGACTGAAGCTTTCTTT. It yields the protein CASSFLGTEAFF.

Remarks on this clone: Other nucleotide sequences from this sample produce the same CDR3. J is TRBJ2-1 and V is TRBV27; D unclear. This CDR3 has 11 residues. Germline V gives CDR1 MNHEY, CDR2 SMNVEV (reference sequence). V lost 3 bases to trimming and J lost 6 bases, with 3 bases between them. DNA of the CDR3: TGTGCCAGCAGTTTGGGCAATGAGCAGTTCTTC. Its translation is CASSLGNEQFF.

This clone was seen only once. The rearrangement joins TRBV27 to TRBJ1-5; maybe TRBD1 (6 bases). Germline lookup yields CDR1 MNHEY and CDR2 SMNVEV (reference sequence). The CDR3 sequence is 15 residues long. V was trimmed by 6 bases and J by 2 bases, leaving 14 bases between them. This chain's CDR3 is CASSPGGGGNQPQHF. CDR3 DNA: TGTGCCAGCAGCCCCGGAGGGGGTGGCAATCAGCCCCAGCATTTT.

CDR3 nucleotides: TGTGCCAGCAGCTTTCCAGGGGATGGCTACACCTTC. Translating gives CASSFPGDGYTF. The rearrangement uses TRBV6-6 and TRBJ1-2, with D possibly TRBD1 on 6 matching bases. Trimming stripped 6 bases from V and 6 bases from J, with 11 bases between. Per germline, CDR1 MNHNY and CDR2 SVGAGI (reference sequence). The CDR3 extends over 12 amino acids.

The chain has TRBV6-1 and TRBJ2-5; TRBD2 matches at 8 bases. With the DNA end fitting TRBJ2-7 better, the J assignment may be wrong. This CDR3 contains 16 residues. Germline V gene lookup returns CDR1 MNHNS and CDR2 SASEGT. DNA for the CDR3: TGTGCCAGCAGTGAAGCGCCGGGACTAGATAGCTACGAGCAGTACTTC. Encoded protein: CASSEAPGLDSYEQYF.

V usage is TRBV29-1 and J usage is TRBJ2-5; D possibly corresponds to TRBD2 (6 bases). With 4 bases removed from V and 5 bases from J, the gap between germline ends came to 14 bases. CDR1 and CDR2 from the germline V gene are SQVTM and ANQGSEA. This CDR3 comprises 13 residues. The chain's CDR3 is CSVVGLPGETQYF. The CDR3 region has the DNA TGCAGCGTTGTAGGACTACCGGGGGAGACCCAGTACTTC.

As regards this clone: One end of the junction is discordant with germline, which a read error may explain. The rearrangement links TRBV5-4 to TRBJ2-7, with D possibly being TRBD1 (6 bases). CDR1 SGHNT and CDR2 YYREEE come from the germline V gene (reference sequence). CDR3 length equals 14 residues. The DNA for the CDR3 is TGTGCCGGCAGCGACCCGGGACAAGCCTACGAGCAGTACTTC. Translated, it gives CAGSDPGQAYEQYF.

This chain links TRBV25-1 with TRBJ2-2; 7 bases match TRBD1. After removal of 1 base from V and 4 bases from J, the junction contained 3 bases not matched to a gene. The CDR3 is 15 residues long. CDR1 and CDR2 from the germline V gene are MGHDK and SYGVNS. CDR3: CASSESPGGTGELFF. CDR3 coding DNA: TGTGCCAGCAGTGAATCGCCAGGGGGCACCGGGGAGCTGTTTTTT.

The chain is built from TRBV19 and TRBJ2-7, with 9 bases lining up with TRBD1. The CDR3 runs to 14 residues. The V gene end was trimmed by 6 bases and the J gene end by 0 bases; junction bases not matched to a gene: 3. Germline loops: CDR1 LNHDA, CDR2 SQIVND (reference sequence). The CDR3 here is CASRPGQGSYEQYF. The CDR3 DNA reads as TGTGCCAGTAGACCGGGACAGGGCTCCTACGAGCAGTACTTC.

A single count supports this clone. The rearrangement joins TRBV4-1 to TRBJ1-3, with 8 bases identical to TRBD1. With V trimmed by 3 bases and J by 4 bases, 8 bases remained unmatched. Germline V gene sequence: CDR1 MGHRA, CDR2 YSYEKL. The CDR3 spans 16 residues. CDR3 coding DNA: TGCGCCAGCAGCCAGCCAGGACAGGGAGGAGGAAACACCATATATTTT. Protein sequence: CASSQPGQGGGNTIYF.

With respect to this clone: The junction departs from germline at one end; a sequencing error may be responsible. The chain is built from TRBV5-1 and TRBJ2-5; possibly TRBD1 or TRBD2 for D (5 bases each). CDR3 length equals 17 residues. Germline V CDR1 and CDR2: SGHRS, YFSETQ. CDR3 protein: CASSLAGAAKPQEAQYF. CDR3 nucleotide sequence: TGCGCCAGCAGCTTGGCCGGGGCAGCCAAGCCCCAAGAGGCCCAGTACTTC. Full variable domain (rest looked up from reference TRBV5-1 and TRBJ2-5): KAGVTQTPRYLIKTRGQQVTLSCSPISGHRSVSWYQQTPGQGLQFLFEYFSETQRNKGNFPGRFSGRQFSNSRSEMNVSTLELGDSALYLCASSLAGAAKPQEAQYFGPGTRLLVL.

This clone was observed many times. The chain uses TRBV7-6 and TRBJ2-3, with D possibly TRBD1 on 5 matching bases. V dropped 1 base and J dropped 1 base, with 15 bases sitting between them. The CDR3 length is 17 residues. Looked up from germline, CDR1 is SGHVS and CDR2 is FNYEAQ. The DNA for the CDR3 is TGTGCCAGCAGCTTAGGCACCTCATTAGGGGGCACAGATACGCAGTATTTT. Its protein product is CASSLGTSLGGTDTQYF. Supplemented by reference TRBV7-6 and TRBJ2-3, the full variable domain reads GAGVSQSPRYKVTKRGQDVALRCDPISGHVSLYWYRQALGQGPEFLTYFNYEAQQDKSGLPNDRFSAERPEGSISTLTIQRTEQRDSAMYRCASSLGTSLGGTDTQYFGPGTRLTVL.

This chain joins TRBV6-7 and TRBJ2-3; 7 positions agree with TRBD2. TRBV6-7 counts as an open reading frame of uncertain function. The CDR3 contains 18 residues. V dropped 2 bases and J dropped 5; count of bases not matched to a gene: 16. CDR3 in amino acids: CASSYPPLPREWGDTQYF. In nucleotides, the CDR3 is TGTGCCAGCAGTTACCCCCCTTTGCCGCGGGAGTGGGGAGATACGCAGTATTTT.

The rearrangement links TRBV6-1 to TRBJ2-1; D is perhaps TRBD1 (5 bases). The CDR3 runs to 14 residues. Germline loops: CDR1 MNHNS, CDR2 SASEGT. Trimming stripped 5 bases from V and 8 bases from J, with 16 bases between. This CDR3 is CASSIPTVVDEQFF. Written as DNA, the CDR3 is TGTGCCAGCAGTATTCCGACAGTGGTCGATGAGCAGTTCTTC.

This clone appeared a few times. The CDR3 sequence: CASSPKPGQGGTGELFF. CDR3 DNA sequence: TGTGCCAGCAGTCCCAAGCCGGGACAGGGAGGAACCGGGGAGCTGTTTTTT. The chain joins TRBV7-9 to TRBJ2-2; the match to TRBD1 covers 9 bases. The germline gives CDR1 SEHNR, CDR2 FQNEAQ (reference sequence). The CDR3 totals 17 residues. The ends lost 6 bases at V and 5 bases at J; junction bases unmatched: 13.

CDR3 sequence (DNA): TGTGCCAGCAGGTCAATGGCTGAAGCTTTCTTT. Translating gives CASRSMAEAFF. The rearrangement uses TRBV27 and TRBJ1-1; D gene uncertain. The V end lost 6 bases, the J end lost 6 bases, and 8 bases lay between the germline ends. This CDR3 region has 11 residues. Looked up from germline, CDR1 is MNHEY and CDR2 is SMNVEV (reference sequence).

The chain uses TRBV2 and TRBJ1-5, with D possibly matching TRBD1 (5 bases). The CDR3 is 12 residues long. The V and J ends lost 11 bases and 0 bases respectively, with 8 bases between them. The germline gives CDR1 SNHLY, CDR2 FYNNEI. Here the CDR3 reads CAGGDSNQPQHF. The CDR3 coding sequence is TGTGCCGGGGGGGATAGCAATCAGCCCCAGCATTTT.

The genes are TRBV5-6 and TRBJ1-5; no definite D call. Germline loops: CDR1 SGHDT, CDR2 YYEEEE. The CDR3 extends over 15 amino acids. Trimming stripped 1 base from V and 1 base from J, with 9 bases between. In DNA, the CDR3 is TGTGCCAGCAGCTTGTTGACGGTAAGCAATCAGCCCCAGCATTTT. It encodes CASSLLTVSNQPQHF.

Note on this clone: One end of the junction fails to match germline, which may point to a read error. This sequence joins TRBV13 and TRBJ2-3; 14 positions match TRBD2. Germline V lookup: CDR1 PRHDT, CDR2 FYEKMQ (reference sequence). CDR3 size: 21 residues. The chain's CDR3 is CASSPQTGTSGGGFHTNTQYF. DNA of the CDR3: TGTGCCAGCAGCCCCCAGACCGGGACTAGCGGGGGCGGCTTTCACACAAATACGCAGTATTTT.